Listed below are T cell receptor beta chains from one sample, sequenced in a study of blood T cell repertoires in COVID-19. Measured with immunoSEQ multiplex PCR; TCRdb has only the in-frame clones, and not every one. The table has around 87,000 clones, approximately 80% seen once; the top ten hold approximately 10%. Sequencing was done on a sample of peripheral blood. Source of these receptors: a woman of 80 years or more with acute or convalescent COVID-19. CDR3s include the opening cysteine and the closing phenylalanine or tryptophan. The order of the fields is clone size, D gene, V gene, J gene, CDR3 protein, CDR3 DNA. The D gene is left open where the match is weak. Not every row has a clone size; where given, it reads once, few, many or a size class.

clone size: .
D gene: .
V gene: TRBV28
J gene: TRBJ1-4
CDR3 protein: CASSLPHKEKLFF
CDR3 DNA: TGTGCCAGCAGTTTACCTCACAAGGAGAAACTGTTTTTT

clone size: .
D gene: .
V gene: TRBV19
J gene: TRBJ2-7
CDR3 protein: CASSIAGRGREQYF
CDR3 DNA: TGTGCCAGTAGTATAGCGGGGAGAGGGCGCGAGCAGTACTTC

clone size: once
D gene: .
V gene: TRBV7-3
J gene: TRBJ1-1
CDR3 protein: CASSAKMNTEAFF
CDR3 DNA: TGTGCCAGCAGCGCTAAGATGAACACTGAAGCTTTCTTT

clone size: once
D gene: TRBD1
V gene: TRBV4-3
J gene: TRBJ2-6
CDR3 protein: CASSQIPGTVNSGANVLTF
CDR3 DNA: TGCGCCAGCAGCCAGATCCCGGGGACAGTAAACTCTGGGGCCAACGTCCTGACTTTC

clone size: .
D gene: .
V gene: TRBV29-1
J gene: TRBJ2-7
CDR3 protein: CSVDTSSYEQYF
CDR3 DNA: TGCAGCGTTGATACTAGCTCCTACGAGCAGTACTTC

clone size: few
D gene: .
V gene: TRBV7-2
J gene: TRBJ2-6
CDR3 protein: CASSLTRDGANVLTF
CDR3 DNA: TGTGCCAGCAGCTTAACGCGAGATGGGGCCAACGTCCTGACTTTC

clone size: .
D gene: .
V gene: TRBV4-2
J gene: TRBJ1-4
CDR3 protein: CASSQVGLAEKLFF
CDR3 DNA: TGTGCCAGCAGCCAAGTGGGACTGGCAGAAAAACTGTTTTTT

clone size: .
D gene: .
V gene: TRBV19
J gene: TRBJ1-2
CDR3 protein: CASSYTGQITNYGYTF
CDR3 DNA: TGTGCCAGTAGCTATACTGGACAGATTACTAACTATGGCTACACCTTC

clone size: once
D gene: .
V gene: TRBV7-9
J gene: TRBJ1-4
CDR3 protein: CASSLRETSEKLFF
CDR3 DNA: TGTGCCAGCAGCTTGAGGGAGACGAGTGAAAAACTGTTTTTT

clone size: once
D gene: TRBD2
V gene: TRBV9
J gene: TRBJ2-1
CDR3 protein: CASSVGTSNNEQFF
CDR3 DNA: TGTGCCAGCAGCGTCGGGACTAGCAACAATGAGCAGTTCTTC

clone size: few
D gene: .
V gene: TRBV7-2
J gene: TRBJ1-5
CDR3 protein: CASSSSGTRQPQHF
CDR3 DNA: TGTGCCAGCAGCTCTTCCGGGACAAGGCAGCCCCAGCATTTT

clone size: .
D gene: TRBD1
V gene: TRBV14
J gene: TRBJ1-1
CDR3 protein: CASSRGTVGAFF
CDR3 DNA: TGTGCCAGCAGCCGCGGGACAGTGGGAGCTTTCTTT

clone size: .
D gene: TRBD1
V gene: TRBV5-8
J gene: TRBJ1-1
CDR3 protein: CASSLVDRGTEAFF
CDR3 DNA: TGTGCCAGCAGCTTGGTCGACAGGGGCACTGAAGCTTTCTTT

clone size: .
D gene: TRBD1
V gene: TRBV2
J gene: TRBJ1-2
CDR3 protein: CASRFQGAGGYTF
CDR3 DNA: TGTGCCAGCAGGTTCCAGGGGGCGGGTGGCTACACCTTC

clone size: .
D gene: .
V gene: TRBV7-2
J gene: TRBJ1-2
CDR3 protein: CASSTGTNYGYTF
CDR3 DNA: TGTGCCAGCAGCACCGGGACTAATTATGGCTACACCTTC

clone size: few
D gene: TRBD1
V gene: TRBV2
J gene: TRBJ1-5
CDR3 protein: CASRFSGGGNQPQHF
CDR3 DNA: TGTGCCAGCAGATTTTCAGGGGGCGGGAATCAGCCCCAGCATTTT

clone size: .
D gene: TRBD1
V gene: TRBV5-6
J gene: TRBJ1-2
CDR3 protein: CASSSQGAQYYGYTF
CDR3 DNA: TGTGCCAGCAGCTCCCAGGGGGCGCAGTACTATGGCTACACCTTC

clone size: .
D gene: .
V gene: TRBV13
J gene: TRBJ1-2
CDR3 protein: CASSPDPKQGANYGYTF
CDR3 DNA: TGTGCCAGCAGCCCAGACCCCAAACAGGGAGCTAACTATGGCTACACCTTC

clone size: .
D gene: .
V gene: TRBV4-3
J gene: TRBJ1-5
CDR3 protein: CASSLGTHQPQHF
CDR3 DNA: TGCGCCAGCAGCCTCGGGACACATCAGCCCCAGCATTTT

clone size: .
D gene: TRBD1
V gene: TRBV6-5
J gene: TRBJ2-3
CDR3 protein: CASSSPGTGGRDTQYF
CDR3 DNA: TGTGCCAGCAGTTCGCCCGGGACAGGGGGCAGAGATACGCAGTATTTT

clone size: few
D gene: TRBD1
V gene: TRBV7-2
J gene: TRBJ2-7
CDR3 protein: CASSFRTGTAHTEQYF
CDR3 DNA: TGTGCCAGCAGCTTCCGGACCGGGACAGCCCACACGGAGCAGTACTTC

clone size: .
D gene: .
V gene: TRBV13
J gene: TRBJ2-3
CDR3 protein: CASSRVALTDTQYF
CDR3 DNA: TGTGCCAGCAGTCGAGTTGCGCTCACAGATACGCAGTATTTT

clone size: .
D gene: TRBD2
V gene: TRBV7-9
J gene: TRBJ2-7
CDR3 protein: CASSREAREQYF
CDR3 DNA: TGTGCCAGCAGCCGGGAGGCTCGCGAGCAGTACTTC

clone size: .
D gene: .
V gene: TRBV6-6
J gene: TRBJ2-1
CDR3 protein: CASSSPGSYNEQFF
CDR3 DNA: TGTGCCAGCAGTTCCCCCGGTTCCTACAATGAGCAGTTCTTC

clone size: .
D gene: TRBD1
V gene: TRBV14
J gene: TRBJ1-1
CDR3 protein: CASSRDRGYENTEAFF
CDR3 DNA: TGTGCCAGCAGCCGGGACAGGGGATATGAGAACACTGAAGCTTTCTTT

clone size: .
D gene: TRBD1
V gene: TRBV30
J gene: TRBJ1-4
CDR3 protein: CAWSVRQGQGSNEKLFF
CDR3 DNA: TGTGCCTGGAGTGTACGACAGGGACAGGGGTCAAATGAAAAACTGTTTTTT

clone size: .
D gene: TRBD2
V gene: TRBV28
J gene: TRBJ2-1
CDR3 protein: CASSPSGSRVNEQFF
CDR3 DNA: TGTGCCAGCAGTCCAAGCGGGAGTAGAGTCAATGAGCAGTTCTTC

clone size: .
D gene: .
V gene: TRBV7-2
J gene: TRBJ2-3
CDR3 protein: CASSPTVITDTQYF
CDR3 DNA: TGTGCCAGCAGCCCCACAGTTATCACAGATACGCAGTATTTT

clone size: .
D gene: .
V gene: TRBV29-1
J gene: TRBJ1-2
CDR3 protein: CSVAGADNFYGYTF
CDR3 DNA: TGCAGCGTTGCTGGGGCCGATAATTTCTATGGCTACACCTTC

clone size: .
D gene: TRBD1
V gene: TRBV6-5
J gene: TRBJ1-5
CDR3 protein: CASSYAGTGSNQPQHF
CDR3 DNA: TGTGCCAGCAGTTACGCCGGGACAGGGAGCAATCAGCCCCAGCATTTT

clone size: .
D gene: .
V gene: TRBV7-8
J gene: TRBJ2-3
CDR3 protein: CASSLLADTDTQYF
CDR3 DNA: TGTGCCAGCAGCTTATTGGCGGACACAGATACGCAGTATTTT

clone size: .
D gene: TRBD1
V gene: TRBV2
J gene: TRBJ1-6
CDR3 protein: CASSVPPGQGGNSPLHF
CDR3 DNA: TGTGCCAGCAGTGTGCCCCCGGGACAGGGAGGGAATTCACCCCTCCACTTT

clone size: .
D gene: TRBD2
V gene: TRBV4-3
J gene: TRBJ2-7
CDR3 protein: CASSQEVAGGGEQYF
CDR3 DNA: TGCGCCAGCAGCCAAGAAGTAGCGGGAGGGGGCGAGCAGTACTTC

clone size: .
D gene: .
V gene: TRBV5-3
J gene: TRBJ2-7
CDR3 protein: CARSSYEQYF
CDR3 DNA: TGTGCCAGAAGCTCATACGAGCAGTACTTC

clone size: few
D gene: TRBD1
V gene: TRBV5-5
J gene: TRBJ1-4
CDR3 protein: CASSPGTGTSSTNEKLFF
CDR3 DNA: TGTGCCAGCAGCCCCGGGACAGGGACCTCCTCAACTAATGAAAAACTGTTTTTT

clone size: .
D gene: .
V gene: TRBV29-1
J gene: TRBJ2-5
CDR3 protein: CSVEGQERGRETQYF
CDR3 DNA: TGCAGCGTTGAAGGACAGGAACGGGGACGAGAGACCCAGTACTTC

clone size: .
D gene: .
V gene: TRBV2
J gene: TRBJ2-3
CDR3 protein: CASSEILTTPDTQYF
CDR3 DNA: TGTGCCAGCAGTGAGATTTTGACTACCCCAGATACGCAGTATTTT

clone size: .
D gene: TRBD2
V gene: TRBV27
J gene: TRBJ2-5
CDR3 protein: CATDLSSGGLETQYF
CDR3 DNA: TGTGCCACCGACTTATCTAGCGGGGGGTTGGAGACCCAGTACTTC

clone size: .
D gene: .
V gene: TRBV9
J gene: TRBJ2-4
CDR3 protein: CASSVGSRQNIQYF
CDR3 DNA: TGTGCCAGCAGCGTCGGGAGCAGACAAAACATTCAGTACTTC

clone size: .
D gene: TRBD1
V gene: TRBV3-1/TRBV3-2
J gene: TRBJ1-5
CDR3 protein: CASSQTGQGQPQHF
CDR3 DNA: TGTGCCAGCAGCCAGACGGGACAGGGTCAGCCCCAGCATTTT

clone size: .
D gene: TRBD2
V gene: TRBV6-5
J gene: TRBJ2-7
CDR3 protein: CASSYLAGALEEYF
CDR3 DNA: TGTGCCAGCAGTTATCTAGCGGGGGCCCTCGAGGAGTACTTC

clone size: .
D gene: TRBD2
V gene: TRBV3-1/TRBV3-2
J gene: TRBJ2-5
CDR3 protein: CASSQNRAGGTETQYF
CDR3 DNA: TGTGCCAGCAGCCAAAACCGAGCGGGGGGGACAGAGACCCAGTACTTC

clone size: .
D gene: TRBD1
V gene: TRBV7-2
J gene: TRBJ1-1
CDR3 protein: CASSPAGTGRTEAFF
CDR3 DNA: TGTGCCAGCAGTCCAGCCGGGACAGGACGTACTGAAGCTTTCTTT

clone size: .
D gene: .
V gene: TRBV3-1/TRBV3-2
J gene: TRBJ1-1
CDR3 protein: CASSQDQVTEAFF
CDR3 DNA: TGTGCCAGCAGCCAAGATCAGGTCACTGAAGCTTTCTTT

clone size: .
D gene: .
V gene: TRBV3-1/TRBV3-2
J gene: TRBJ1-2
CDR3 protein: CASSPRGRSGYTF
CDR3 DNA: TGTGCCAGCAGCCCTCGAGGGCGGAGTGGCTACACCTTC